The entry that follows covers one TCR beta chain sequence. These data belong to a study of Tregs in tolerant kidney transplant recipients. The CDR3 has 16 residues. Germline V gene sequence: CDR1 SGHRS, CDR2 YFSETQ. The J segment lost 2 bases and the V segment lost 4 bases, leaving 10 bases of the junction unmatched. Repertoires were generated with immunoSEQ multiplex PCR, while TCRdb's copy carries only in-frame clones and drops some. The table shows about 120,000 clones, with roughly nine tenths occurring only once. Sequenced input: CD4+ T cells from blood. The clonotype comes from a human donor in good health. The V call is TRBV5-1, the J call TRBJ1-1; 8 nucleotides align to TRBD1. The CDR3 nucleotides are TGCGCCAGCAGCGGGAAACAGACAGGGGTAAACACTGAAGCTTTCTTT. Encoded protein: CASSGKQTGVNTEAFF.